These 6 T cell receptor beta chains were all obtained from the same sample, sequenced in a study of T cell repertoires in cytomegalovirus infection. TCRdb ran MiXCR on the reads and lists one entry per CDR3 protein. The sample comprises fewer than 950,000 distinct CDR3 sequences, about 30% of which are singletons, and 9.5% to 15% rests with the top ten. Their recognized antigens are unknown. The sequenced sample was cultured CD8+ T cells from PBMCs, obtained from culture after CMV antigen stimulation. Receptor source: a human donor in good health (CMV status not recorded). Some clones in this sample may be carry-over from other donors' samples.

This clonotype turned up a few times. The rearrangement uses TRBV12-3 or TRBV12-4 and TRBJ1-2; D is unclear. Trimming took 1 base from V and 4 from J, leaving 13 bases between them. The CDR3 loop spans 15 amino acids. The CDR3 sequence is CASSLGRARVYGYTF. Written as DNA, the CDR3 is TGTGCCAGCAGTTTAGGGAGGGCTCGGGTCTATGGCTACACCTTC.

V usage is TRBV15 and J usage is TRBJ2-7; 8 nucleotides agree with TRBD1. Trimming removed 3 bases from V and 2 bases from J; junction bases left unmatched: 3. CDR1 LNHNV and CDR2 YYDKDF come from the germline V gene (reference sequence). The CDR3 sequence is 14 residues long. The CDR3: CATSRADRAYEQYF. CDR3 sequence (DNA): TGTGCCACCAGCAGGGCGGACAGGGCCTACGAGCAGTACTTC.

The V gene is TRBV4-1, the J gene TRBJ2-1; D is possibly TRBD1 (6 bases). The V gene's germline CDR1 is MGHRA and CDR2 YSYEKL. V was trimmed by 0 bases and J by 1 base, leaving 13 bases between them. This CDR3 has 17 amino acids. CDR3 sequence (DNA): TGCGCCAGCAGCCAAGATCTAAGCCAGGGGTCCTACAATGAGCAGTTCTTC. This translates into CASSQDLSQGSYNEQFF.

The sample holds a few counts of this clonotype. The chain links TRBV6-2 or TRBV6-3 to TRBJ2-5; 7 bases are shared with TRBD1. This CDR3 has 13 residues. The germline V gene has CDR1 MNHEY and CDR2 SVGEGT. The V segment lost 4 bases and the J segment 4 bases; nucleotides outside the gene matches: 3. CDR3 nucleotide sequence: TGTGCCAGCAGTTGGGACAGCATAGAGACCCAGTACTTC. Its translation: CASSWDSIETQYF.

In this sample, this clonotype turned up many times. This chain joins TRBV9 and TRBJ2-2; weak D call: TRBD1 (6 bases). CDR3 length equals 17 residues. From germline, CDR1 is SGDLS and CDR2 YYNGEE. V was trimmed by 1 base and J by 2 bases, leaving 15 bases between them. DNA of the CDR3: TGTGCCAGCAGCGTAAGATATGGGGGCGTTAACACCGGGGAGCTGTTTTTT. Translated, it gives CASSVRYGGVNTGELFF. Full variable domain (missing parts from reference TRBV9 and TRBJ2-2): DSGVTQTPKHLITATGQRVTLRCSPRSGDLSVYWYQQSLDQGLQFLIQYYNGEERAKGNILERFSAQQFPDLHSELNLSSLELGDSALYFCASSVRYGGVNTGELFFGEGSRLTVL.

This chain links TRBV7-9 with TRBJ2-5; the D is unclear. CDR1 is SEHNR and CDR2 is FQNEAQ in the germline V gene (reference sequence). This CDR3 is 13 amino acids long. Trimming took off 2 bases at V and 2 bases at J, with 6 bases between the two ends. CDR3 loop: CASSLYSQETQYF. CDR3 coding DNA: TGTGCCAGCAGCTTATATAGTCAAGAGACCCAGTACTTC. The variable domain in full, completed from reference TRBV7-9 and TRBJ2-5, reads DTGVSQNPRHKITKRGQNVTFRCDPISEHNRLYWYRQTLGQGPEFLTYFQNEAQLEKSRLLSDRFSAERPKGSFSTLEIQRTEQGDSAMYLCASSLYSQETQYFGPGTRLLVL.